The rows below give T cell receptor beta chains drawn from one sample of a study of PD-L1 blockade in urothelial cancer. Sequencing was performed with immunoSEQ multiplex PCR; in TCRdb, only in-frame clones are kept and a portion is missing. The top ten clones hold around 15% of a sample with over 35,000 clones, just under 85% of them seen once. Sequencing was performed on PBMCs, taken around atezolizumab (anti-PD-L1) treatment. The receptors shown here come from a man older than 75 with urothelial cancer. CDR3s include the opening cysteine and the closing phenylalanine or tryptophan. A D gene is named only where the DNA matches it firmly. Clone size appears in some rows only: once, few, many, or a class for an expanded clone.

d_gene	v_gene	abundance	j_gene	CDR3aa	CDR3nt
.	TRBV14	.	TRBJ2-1	CASSQEELATEQFF	TGTGCCAGCAGCCAAGAGGAACTAGCCACTGAGCAGTTCTTC
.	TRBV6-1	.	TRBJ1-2	CASNARDYGYTF	TGTGCCAGCAACGCCAGGGACTATGGCTACACCTTC
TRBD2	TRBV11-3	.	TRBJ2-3	CASSLTSGTSDTQYF	TGTGCCAGCAGCTTGACTAGCGGGACCTCAGATACGCAGTATTTT
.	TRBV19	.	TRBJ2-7	CASSGKSSYEQYF	TGTGCCAGTAGTGGCAAAAGCTCCTACGAGCAGTACTTC
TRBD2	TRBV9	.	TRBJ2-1	CASSVDLADYNEQFF	TGTGCCAGCAGCGTAGATCTAGCGGACTACAATGAGCAGTTCTTC
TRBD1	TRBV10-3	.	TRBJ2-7	CAIMAGPSGGKQYF	TGTGCCATCATGGCGGGACCGTCAGGGGGCAAGCAGTACTTC
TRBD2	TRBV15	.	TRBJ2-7	CATSNGGSSYEQYF	TGTGCCACCAGCAACGGCGGGAGCTCCTACGAGCAGTACTTC
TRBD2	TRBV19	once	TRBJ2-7	CASSSSGRIPYEQYF	TGTGCCAGTAGTAGTAGCGGGAGGATCCCCTACGAGCAGTACTTC
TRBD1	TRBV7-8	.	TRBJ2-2	CASSEGALLDTGELFF	TGTGCCAGCAGCGAGGGGGCCCTACTGGACACCGGGGAGCTGTTTTTT
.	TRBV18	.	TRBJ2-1	CASSPGSPYNEQFF	TGTGCCAGCTCACCAGGGAGTCCCTACAATGAGCAGTTCTTC
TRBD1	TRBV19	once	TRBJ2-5	CASSNSGTGDQETQYF	TGTGCCAGTAGCAATAGCGGGACAGGGGACCAAGAGACCCAGTACTTC
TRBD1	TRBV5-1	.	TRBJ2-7	CASSPSGTEPYEQYF	TGCGCCAGCAGCCCCTCCGGGACAGAACCCTACGAGCAGTACTTC
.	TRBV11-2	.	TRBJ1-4	CASSLGYLSGSEKLFF	TGTGCCAGCAGCTTAGGATATTTAAGTGGGAGCGAAAAACTGTTTTTT
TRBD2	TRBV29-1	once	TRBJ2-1	CSVEDPSGRLNEQFF	TGCAGCGTTGAAGATCCTAGCGGGAGGCTCAATGAGCAGTTCTTC
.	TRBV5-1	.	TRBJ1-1	CASSLEDIRTEAFF	TGCGCCAGCAGCTTGGAGGACATCAGAACTGAAGCTTTCTTT
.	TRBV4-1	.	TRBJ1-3	CVSSRPGGAGNTIYF	TGCGTCAGCAGCCGCCCGGGGGGGGCCGGAAACACCATATATTTT
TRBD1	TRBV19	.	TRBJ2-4	CASSIDPKTGRAKNIQYF	TGTGCCAGTAGTATAGACCCCAAGACAGGGCGAGCCAAAAACATTCAGTACTTC
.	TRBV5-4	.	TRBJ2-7	CASSATGYEQYF	TGTGCCAGCAGCGCGACAGGCTACGAGCAGTACTTC
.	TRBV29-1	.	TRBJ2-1	CSAAKNPGSYNEQFF	TGCAGCGCTGCCAAGAATCCCGGCTCCTACAATGAGCAGTTCTTC
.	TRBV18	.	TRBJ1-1	CASSSRANTEAFF	TGTGCCAGCTCCTCCAGGGCAAACACTGAAGCTTTCTTT
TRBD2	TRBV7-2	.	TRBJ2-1	CASSLDELAGYNEQFF	TGTGCCAGCAGCTTAGATGAACTAGCGGGCTACAATGAGCAGTTCTTC
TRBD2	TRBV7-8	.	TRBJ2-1	CASSPLLSGTYNEQFF	TGTGCCAGCAGCCCCCTCCTTAGCGGGACCTACAATGAGCAGTTCTTC
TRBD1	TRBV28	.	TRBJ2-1	CASSSLRTGVSVGSYNEQFF	TGTGCCAGCAGTTCGCTGAGGACAGGGGTTTCTGTTGGCTCCTACAATGAGCAGTTCTTC
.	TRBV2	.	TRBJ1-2	CASSESGNGYTF	TGTGCCAGCAGTGAGAGCGGGAATGGCTACACCTTC
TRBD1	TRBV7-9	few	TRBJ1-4	CASSPGTGGVEKLFF	TGTGCCAGCAGCCCAGGGACAGGGGGCGTTGAAAAACTGTTTTTT
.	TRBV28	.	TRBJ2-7	CASTQRTIHSYEQYF	TGTGCCAGCACCCAAAGGACTATCCACTCCTACGAGCAGTACTTC